A selection of T cell receptor beta chains follows, all from one sample in a study of shared clonotypes between healthy human individuals. Only in-frame clones appear in the TCRdb table, and some are missing; sequencing was by immunoSEQ multiplex PCR. The sample lists over 1.5 million clones, 95% to 99% occurring once. Sequences were obtained from naive CD4+ T cells sorted from blood. These receptor sequences come from a man aged 25-40 years in good health. Each CDR3 is given with its conserved first and last residue. Each record gives: J gene, clone size, D gene, V gene, CDR3 DNA, CDR3 protein. D genes are given only for firm matches. The size of a clone is reported for some rows only, either as once, few or many, or as a class for expanded clones.

j_gene: TRBJ1-5
abundance: .
d_gene: TRBD1
v_gene: TRBV2
CDR3nt: TGTGCCAGCAGCCTAAGGGACAGGGGCGCGGTGGAGGCCCAGCATTTT
CDR3aa: CASSLRDRGAVEAQHF

j_gene: TRBJ2-3
abundance: .
d_gene: TRBD1
v_gene: TRBV6-1
CDR3nt: TGTGCCAGCAGTATCCGGACAGGGAAAGATACGCAGTATTTT
CDR3aa: CASSIRTGKDTQYF

j_gene: TRBJ2-1
abundance: .
d_gene: .
v_gene: TRBV6-6
CDR3nt: TGTGCCAGCAGTGGTGCCGACAGTCTCCAATCTGAGCAGTTCTTC
CDR3aa: CASSGADSLQSEQFF

j_gene: TRBJ2-7
abundance: .
d_gene: TRBD2
v_gene: TRBV25-1
CDR3nt: TGTGCCAGCTTGGGGCTAGCGGGAGTCGAGCAGTACTTC
CDR3aa: CASLGLAGVEQYF

j_gene: TRBJ2-7
abundance: .
d_gene: .
v_gene: TRBV14
CDR3nt: TGTGCCAGCAGCCAAGATAACCTAGGTCAAAGGCGCGAGCAGTACTTC
CDR3aa: CASSQDNLGQRREQYF

j_gene: TRBJ2-5
abundance: .
d_gene: TRBD2
v_gene: TRBV15
CDR3nt: TGTGCCACCAGCAGGGGAACTAGCGGGAGATTAGAGACCCAGTACTTC
CDR3aa: CATSRGTSGRLETQYF

j_gene: TRBJ1-1
abundance: .
d_gene: TRBD1
v_gene: TRBV2
CDR3nt: TGTGCCAGCATCTCGGGGAGGGGGCCCACTGAAGCTTTCTTT
CDR3aa: CASISGRGPTEAFF

j_gene: TRBJ2-5
abundance: once
d_gene: .
v_gene: TRBV11-2
CDR3nt: TGTGCCAGCAGCTTATTTTCGTGGTCGGGCCCCGGACCCCAAGAGACCCAGTACTTC
CDR3aa: CASSLFSWSGPGPQETQYF

j_gene: TRBJ2-7
abundance: .
d_gene: .
v_gene: TRBV29-1
CDR3nt: TGCAGCGCTTCCCAGGGAGCTTCCTACGAGCAGTACTTC
CDR3aa: CSASQGASYEQYF

j_gene: TRBJ2-1
abundance: .
d_gene: TRBD2
v_gene: TRBV10-3
CDR3nt: TGTGCCATCAGTGGCCGAGCGAGCGGGAGTTCTGCCTACAATGAGCAGTTCTTC
CDR3aa: CAISGRASGSSAYNEQFF

j_gene: TRBJ1-2
abundance: .
d_gene: .
v_gene: TRBV5-5
CDR3nt: TGTGCCAGCAGCTTGAGCGCAGGCAGGGAGAGGACCTTC
CDR3aa: CASSLSAGRERTF

j_gene: TRBJ1-5
abundance: .
d_gene: .
v_gene: TRBV6-6
CDR3nt: TGTGCCAGCAGTCGGGACGGACTCAATCAGCCCCAGCATTTT
CDR3aa: CASSRDGLNQPQHF

j_gene: TRBJ2-3
abundance: .
d_gene: TRBD1
v_gene: TRBV6-4
CDR3nt: TGTGCCAGCACAGAAGGGACAGTTGATTCCACAGATACGCAGTATTTT
CDR3aa: CASTEGTVDSTDTQYF

j_gene: TRBJ2-3
abundance: .
d_gene: TRBD1
v_gene: TRBV5-3
CDR3nt: TGTGCCAGAAGGGACAGGTTTTTCACAGATACGCAGTATTTT
CDR3aa: CARRDRFFTDTQYF

j_gene: TRBJ2-1
abundance: .
d_gene: TRBD2
v_gene: TRBV18
CDR3nt: TGTGCCAGCTCACCTCCACTAGCGGGAGGGCTTATCGACAATGAGCAGTTCTTC
CDR3aa: CASSPPLAGGLIDNEQFF

j_gene: TRBJ2-1
abundance: .
d_gene: .
v_gene: TRBV28
CDR3nt: TGTGCCAGCAGAGGGGACGGAGAACGCTCCTACAATGAGCAGTTCTTC
CDR3aa: CASRGDGERSYNEQFF

j_gene: TRBJ1-5
abundance: .
d_gene: TRBD1
v_gene: TRBV7-2
CDR3nt: TGTGCCAGCAGCTTAGAGGGGACAGTCCAGAGACAGCCCCAGCATTTT
CDR3aa: CASSLEGTVQRQPQHF

j_gene: TRBJ2-3
abundance: .
d_gene: TRBD2
v_gene: TRBV5-1
CDR3nt: TGCGCCAGCAGCTTGACTAGCGGGAGTAGGGTAGATACGCAGTATTTT
CDR3aa: CASSLTSGSRVDTQYF

j_gene: TRBJ2-2
abundance: .
d_gene: .
v_gene: TRBV10-3
CDR3nt: TGTGCCATCAGTGGGGGGTCCGCGAGCGACACCGGGGAGCTGTTTTTT
CDR3aa: CAISGGSASDTGELFF

j_gene: TRBJ1-2
abundance: .
d_gene: .
v_gene: TRBV7-2
CDR3nt: TGTGCCAGCAGCTTACCAGGGCTTGGGGTCTATGGCTACACCTTC
CDR3aa: CASSLPGLGVYGYTF

j_gene: TRBJ1-5
abundance: .
d_gene: .
v_gene: TRBV6-5
CDR3nt: TGTGCCAGCAGTTATATTGTGGGTCAGCCCCAGCATTTT
CDR3aa: CASSYIVGQPQHF

j_gene: TRBJ1-4
abundance: .
d_gene: TRBD1
v_gene: TRBV15
CDR3nt: TGTGCCACCAGCAGAGGAAACAGGGGTAATGAAAAACTGTTTTTT
CDR3aa: CATSRGNRGNEKLFF

j_gene: TRBJ2-7
abundance: .
d_gene: TRBD2
v_gene: TRBV6-5
CDR3nt: TGTGCCAGCAGTTACTCTGCGGGAGGGCCGGGCGAGCAGTACTTC
CDR3aa: CASSYSAGGPGEQYF

j_gene: TRBJ1-1
abundance: .
d_gene: .
v_gene: TRBV18
CDR3nt: TGTGCCAGCTCACCACGCGGGGGCACTGAAGCTTTCTTT
CDR3aa: CASSPRGGTEAFF

j_gene: TRBJ2-1
abundance: .
d_gene: .
v_gene: TRBV9
CDR3nt: TGTGCCAGCAGCGTTGGTGGTTTCCTTGCATCCTCTCTGTTCTTC
CDR3aa: CASSVGGFLASSLFF

j_gene: TRBJ2-5
abundance: once
d_gene: TRBD2
v_gene: TRBV27
CDR3nt: TGTGCCAGCAGTTATGGGACTAGCCGGAGGAGGGAGACCCAGTACTTC
CDR3aa: CASSYGTSRRRETQYF

j_gene: TRBJ2-7
abundance: .
d_gene: TRBD1
v_gene: TRBV11-3
CDR3nt: TGTGCCAGCAGCCCGCCGGGACAGGGCAAATACGAGCAGTACTTC
CDR3aa: CASSPPGQGKYEQYF

j_gene: TRBJ2-7
abundance: .
d_gene: TRBD1
v_gene: TRBV9
CDR3nt: TGTGCCAGCAGCGTTCAGGGGGCGCTAGACGAGCAGTACTTC
CDR3aa: CASSVQGALDEQYF

j_gene: TRBJ1-2
abundance: .
d_gene: .
v_gene: TRBV5-1
CDR3nt: TGCGCCAGCAGCTTGGATGCAGACCAGAACTATGGCTACACCTTC
CDR3aa: CASSLDADQNYGYTF

j_gene: TRBJ1-1
abundance: .
d_gene: .
v_gene: TRBV11-3
CDR3nt: TGTGCCAGCAGCAAGGGCCTGAACACTGAAGCTTTCTTT
CDR3aa: CASSKGLNTEAFF

j_gene: TRBJ2-3
abundance: .
d_gene: .
v_gene: TRBV29-1
CDR3nt: TGCAGCGCCACCCCCTGGGAGGGCACAGATACGCAGTATTTT
CDR3aa: CSATPWEGTDTQYF

j_gene: TRBJ2-7
abundance: once
d_gene: .
v_gene: TRBV18
CDR3nt: TGTGCCAGCTCACTCGACTCGTACGCCTACGAGCAGTACTTC
CDR3aa: CASSLDSYAYEQYF

j_gene: TRBJ2-7
abundance: .
d_gene: TRBD2
v_gene: TRBV28
CDR3nt: TGTGCCAGCAGTTTATACCAGCGGGAGGCCTACGAGCAGTACTTC
CDR3aa: CASSLYQREAYEQYF

j_gene: TRBJ2-1
abundance: .
d_gene: .
v_gene: TRBV7-9
CDR3nt: TGTGCCAGCAGCCAGGGCACGGGGGCTACTACCAATGAGCAGTTCTTC
CDR3aa: CASSQGTGATTNEQFF